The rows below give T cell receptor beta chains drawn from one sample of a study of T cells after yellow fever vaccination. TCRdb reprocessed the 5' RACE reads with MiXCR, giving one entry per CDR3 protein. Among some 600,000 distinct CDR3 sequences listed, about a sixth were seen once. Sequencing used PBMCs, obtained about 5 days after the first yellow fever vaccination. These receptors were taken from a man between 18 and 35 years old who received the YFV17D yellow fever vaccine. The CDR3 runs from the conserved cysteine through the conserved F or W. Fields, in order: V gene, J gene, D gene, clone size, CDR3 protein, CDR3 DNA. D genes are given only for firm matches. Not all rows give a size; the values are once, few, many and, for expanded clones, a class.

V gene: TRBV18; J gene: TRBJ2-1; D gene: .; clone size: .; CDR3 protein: CASSPTQAYNEQFF; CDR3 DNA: TGTGCCAGCTCACCAACACAGGCCTACAATGAGCAGTTCTTC
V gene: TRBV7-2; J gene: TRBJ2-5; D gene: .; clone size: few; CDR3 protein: CASSQTRRMETQYF; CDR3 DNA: TGTGCCAGCAGCCAAACTAGACGAATGGAGACCCAGTACTTC
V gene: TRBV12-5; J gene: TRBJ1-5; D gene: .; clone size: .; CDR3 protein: CASGLGQINQPQHF; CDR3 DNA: TGTGCTAGTGGTTTGGGACAGATTAATCAGCCCCAGCATTTT
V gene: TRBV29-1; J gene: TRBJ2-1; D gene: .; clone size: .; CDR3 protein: CSVWSPDLGF; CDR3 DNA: TGCAGCGTCTGGAGCCCCGATTTAGGCTTC
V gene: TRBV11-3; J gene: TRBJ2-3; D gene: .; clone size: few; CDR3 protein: CASSLLGGTQYF; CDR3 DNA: TGTGCCAGCAGCTTGCTCGGTGGTACGCAGTATTTT
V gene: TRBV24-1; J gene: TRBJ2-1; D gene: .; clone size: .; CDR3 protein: CATSDLWGGDEQFF; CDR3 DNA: TGTGCCACCAGTGACTTGTGGGGTGGGGATGAGCAGTTCTTC
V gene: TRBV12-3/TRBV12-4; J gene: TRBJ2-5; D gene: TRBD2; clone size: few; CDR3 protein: CASKTSMGRETQYF; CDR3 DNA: TGTGCCAGCAAGACTAGCATGGGCCGAGAGACCCAGTACTTC
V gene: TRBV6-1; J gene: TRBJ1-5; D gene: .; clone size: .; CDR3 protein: CASSGQGLRPQHF; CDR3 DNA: TGTGCCAGCAGTGGCCAGGGGCTGCGACCCCAGCATTTT
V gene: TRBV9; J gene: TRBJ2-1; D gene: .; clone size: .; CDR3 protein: CASSVGQLAEQFF; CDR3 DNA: TGTGCCAGCAGCGTAGGTCAGTTGGCTGAGCAGTTCTTC
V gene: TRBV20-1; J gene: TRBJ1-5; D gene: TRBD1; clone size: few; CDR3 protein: CSASRTGTGRKVRQPQHF; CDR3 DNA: TGCAGTGCTAGCCGTACCGGGACAGGGAGAAAAGTACGTCAGCCCCAGCATTTT
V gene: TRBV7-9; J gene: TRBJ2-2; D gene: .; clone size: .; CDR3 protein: CASSFTMGTTGELFF; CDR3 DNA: TGTGCCAGCAGCTTCACGATGGGGACCACCGGGGAGCTGTTTTTT
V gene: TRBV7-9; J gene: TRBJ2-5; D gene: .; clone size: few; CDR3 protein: CASSDPLGPETQYF; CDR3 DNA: TGTGCCAGCAGCGACCCCCTGGGCCCGGAGACCCAGTACTTC
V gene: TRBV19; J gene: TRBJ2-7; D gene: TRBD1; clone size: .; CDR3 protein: CASTPRSGQSLYEQYF; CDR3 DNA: TGTGCCAGTACCCCCAGATCGGGACAGTCTCTCTACGAGCAGTACTTC
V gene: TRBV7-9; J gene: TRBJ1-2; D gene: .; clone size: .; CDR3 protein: CASSFAADVYGYTF; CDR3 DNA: TGTGCCAGCAGCTTTGCCGCGGACGTCTATGGCTACACCTTC
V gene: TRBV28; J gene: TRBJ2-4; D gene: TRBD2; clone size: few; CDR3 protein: CASSLSLAGGLAKNIQYF; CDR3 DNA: TGTGCCAGCAGTTTATCCCTAGCGGGGGGGCTAGCCAAAAACATTCAGTACTTC
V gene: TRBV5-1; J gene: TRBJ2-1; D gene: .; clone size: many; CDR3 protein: CASSRADSYNEQFF; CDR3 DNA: TGCGCCAGCAGCAGAGCGGACTCCTACAATGAGCAGTTCTTC